The 15 T cell receptor beta chains given below trace back to one sample, sequenced in a study of blood T cell repertoires in COVID-19. Clones were sequenced by immunoSEQ multiplex PCR, and TCRdb holds only the in-frame ones, with some missing. The repertoire has 160,000 or so clones, 70% to 90% of them found once; the top ten carry around 4%. The material sequenced was peripheral blood. These TCRs come from a woman aged 70 to 79 with acute or convalescent COVID-19.

The chain combines TRBV4-2 with TRBJ2-1; D ambiguous. The V gene's germline CDR1 is LGHNA and CDR2 YNFKEQ. V was cut by 0 bases and J by 0 bases, with 27 bases left in between. The CDR3 is made up of 22 amino acids. The CDR3 region has the DNA TGTGCCAGCAGCCAAGATCTTTGGGCAAAGATCACGCGTTCTGTCTCCTACAATGAGCAGTTCTTC. It specifies CASSQDLWAKITRSVSYNEQFF.

The CDR3 loop is CASSRSGTNTGELFF. CDR3 sequence (DNA): TGTGCCAGCAGTCGATCCGGGACGAACACCGGGGAGCTGTTTTTT. V usage is TRBV6-6 and J usage is TRBJ2-2, with D perhaps matching TRBD2 (5 bases). Germline V gene lookup returns CDR1 MNHNY and CDR2 SVGAGI (reference sequence). The CDR3 extends over 15 amino acids. The V gene lost 5 bases and the J gene lost 0 bases, with 10 bases spanning the gap.

This chain joins TRBV5-5 and TRBJ1-1; the D is unclear. Germline V CDR1 and CDR2: SGHKS, YYEKEE (reference sequence). Trimming removed 6 bases at V and 1 base at J, with 10 bases between. The CDR3 has 13 residues. As DNA, the CDR3 is TGTGCCAGCACCGTAGACTGGAACACTGAAGCTTTCTTT. It encodes CASTVDWNTEAFF.

The rearrangement joins TRBV27 to TRBJ2-7; D call uncertain. With 6 bases removed from V and 7 bases from J, the gap between germline ends came to 13 bases. Germline V gene lookup returns CDR1 MNHEY and CDR2 SMNVEV (reference sequence). The CDR3 is made up of 12 amino acids. CDR3 amino acids: CASSYRSGEQYF. Here the CDR3 DNA reads TGTGCCAGCAGCTATAGGAGTGGTGAGCAGTACTTC.

This clone was seen a handful of times. The rearrangement joins TRBV2 to TRBJ2-1; TRBD2 aligns across 7 bases. CDR1 is SNHLY, CDR2 FYNNEI, per germline. Trimming removed 4 bases from V and 2 bases from J; junction bases left unmatched: 5. The CDR3 runs 15 residues. The CDR3 DNA reads as TGTGCCAGCAGTGTGCAGGGAGGGACCTACAATGAGCAGTTCTTC. Translation: CASSVQGGTYNEQFF.

The chain couples TRBV6-5 to TRBJ2-7, with 9 bases aligning to TRBD2. V lost 0 bases and J lost 0; bases outside the gene matches: 0. Germline loops: CDR1 MNHEY, CDR2 SVGAGI. The CDR3 totals 15 residues. CDR3 residues: CASSYSRGGSYEQYF. The CDR3 nucleotides read TGTGCCAGCAGTTACTCGCGGGGGGGCTCCTACGAGCAGTACTTC.

This chain uses TRBV24-1 with TRBJ2-3; D gene ambiguous. This CDR3 is built from 14 residues. CDR1 is KGHDR, CDR2 SFDVKD, per germline. V gave up 0 bases and J gave up 4 bases, with 7 bases separating them. CDR3 region: CATSDLLVADTQYF. As DNA, the CDR3 is TGTGCCACCAGTGATTTGCTAGTCGCAGATACGCAGTATTTT.

The chain carries TRBV13 and TRBJ2-5; 11 nucleotides agree with TRBD2. Germline trimming cut 2 bases from V and 0 bases from J; bases unmatched to any gene: 2. The CDR3 has 16 residues. Per germline, CDR1 PRHDT and CDR2 FYEKMQ (reference sequence). The CDR3 sequence is CASSLIAGGYQETQYF. Written as DNA, the CDR3 is TGTGCCAGCAGCTTAATAGCGGGAGGGTACCAAGAGACCCAGTACTTC.

This clone was observed once. V and J are TRBV30 and TRBJ1-3, with D uncertain. CDR1 is GTSNPN and CDR2 is SVGIG in the germline V gene (reference sequence). The CDR3 loop spans 15 amino acids. V lost 2 bases to trimming and J lost 4 bases, with 15 bases between them. The CDR3: CAWSPMTSGGNTIYF. The CDR3 DNA follows: TGTGCCTGGAGTCCCATGACGTCCGGGGGAAACACCATATATTTT.

The V gene is TRBV7-9, the J gene TRBJ1-5; no firm D call. With 1 base removed from V and 2 bases from J, the gap between germline ends came to 15 bases. Germline CDR1 SEHNR, CDR2 FQNEAQ (reference sequence). The length of the CDR3 is 17 residues. CDR3 sequence (DNA): TGTGCCAGCAGCTTAGGGGGTGGTGAGGGCGGCAATCAGCCCCAGCATTTT. It encodes CASSLGGGEGGNQPQHF. Variable domain in full (rest from reference TRBV7-9 and TRBJ1-5): DTGVSQNPRHKITKRGQNVTFRCDPISEHNRLYWYRQTLGQGPEFLTYFQNEAQLEKSRLLSDRFSAERPKGSFSTLEIQRTEQGDSAMYLCASSLGGGEGGNQPQHFGDGTRLSIL.

The sample holds one count of this clone. This chain links TRBV11-2 with TRBJ1-1; D possibly corresponds to TRBD1 (6 bases). Between the trimmed V and J ends, which lost 5 bases and 4 bases, there was a span of 11 bases. The CDR3 is 13 amino acids. Germline CDR1 SGHAT, CDR2 FQNNGV. The CDR3 bases are TGTGCCAGCAGCACACAGGGTGTCACTGAAGCTTTCTTT. Its protein product is CASSTQGVTEAFF.

V is TRBV15 and J is TRBJ2-5; 12 positions match TRBD1. Germline lookup yields CDR1 LNHNV and CDR2 YYDKDF (reference sequence). The CDR3 spans 16 residues. Trimming took 3 bases from V and 1 from J; bases not matched to a gene: 3. The chain's CDR3 is CATSRGTGGVQETQYF. DNA for the CDR3: TGTGCCACCAGCAGGGGGACAGGGGGCGTCCAAGAGACCCAGTACTTC. Filled out from reference TRBV15 and TRBJ2-5, the complete variable domain reads DAMVIQNPRYQVTQFGKPVTLSCSQTLNHNVMYWYQQKSSQAPKLLFHYYDKDFNNEADTPDNFQSRRPNTSFCFLDIRSPGLGDTAMYLCATSRGTGGVQETQYFGPGTRLLVL.

The rearrangement uses TRBV9 and TRBJ1-1, with 8 bases aligning to TRBD1. CDR1 is SGDLS and CDR2 is YYNGEE in the germline V gene. V was clipped by 5 bases and J by 3 bases; unmatched bases: 6. The CDR3 is 14 amino acids. The CDR3 region is CASSIQGADTEAFF. For the CDR3, the DNA is TGTGCCAGCAGTATCCAGGGGGCGGACACTGAAGCTTTCTTT. Filled out from reference TRBV9 and TRBJ1-1, the complete variable domain reads DSGVTQTPKHLITATGQRVTLRCSPRSGDLSVYWYQQSLDQGLQFLIQYYNGEERAKGNILERFSAQQFPDLHSELNLSSLELGDSALYFCASSIQGADTEAFFGQGTRLTVV.

Worth noting for this clone: Other DNA sequences in this specimen translate into the identical CDR3. The chain recombines TRBV5-1 with TRBJ1-5, with D tentatively TRBD1 (6 bases). Germline loops: CDR1 SGHRS, CDR2 YFSETQ. V lost 2 bases and J 0 bases, leaving 9 bases between the germline ends. CDR3 length: 15 amino acids. The CDR3: CASSLGGYSNQPQHF. In DNA, the CDR3 is TGCGCCAGCAGCTTAGGGGGATATAGCAATCAGCCCCAGCATTTT.

V and J are TRBV7-8 and TRBJ1-5; 9 nucleotides match TRBD1. Unmatched junction bases numbered 8, after V lost 0 bases and J lost 5 bases. Per germline, CDR1 SGHVS and CDR2 FQNEAQ. The CDR3 covers 17 residues. In DNA, the CDR3 is TGTGCCAGCAGCTTAGCCGCCGGGACAGGGAGGGATCAGCCCCAGCATTTT. It translates to CASSLAAGTGRDQPQHF. Full variable domain (missing parts from reference TRBV7-8 and TRBJ1-5): GAGVSQSPRYKVAKRGQDVALRCDPISGHVSLFWYQQALGQGPEFLTYFQNEAQLDKSGLPSDRFFAERPEGSVSTLKIQRTQQEDSAVYLCASSLAAGTGRDQPQHFGDGTRLSIL.